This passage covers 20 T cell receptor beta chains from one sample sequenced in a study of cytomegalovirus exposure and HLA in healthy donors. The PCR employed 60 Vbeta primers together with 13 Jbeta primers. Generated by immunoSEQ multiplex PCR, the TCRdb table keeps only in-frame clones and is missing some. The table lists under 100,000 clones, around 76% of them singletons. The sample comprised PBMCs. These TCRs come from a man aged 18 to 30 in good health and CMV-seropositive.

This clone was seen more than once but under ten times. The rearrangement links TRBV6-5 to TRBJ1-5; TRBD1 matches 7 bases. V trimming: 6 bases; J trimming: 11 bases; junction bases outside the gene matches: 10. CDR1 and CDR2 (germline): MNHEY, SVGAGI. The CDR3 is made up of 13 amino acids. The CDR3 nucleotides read TGTGCCAGCAGGGACGGGACAGAAAGTTCCCAGCATTTT. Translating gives CASRDGTESSQHF.

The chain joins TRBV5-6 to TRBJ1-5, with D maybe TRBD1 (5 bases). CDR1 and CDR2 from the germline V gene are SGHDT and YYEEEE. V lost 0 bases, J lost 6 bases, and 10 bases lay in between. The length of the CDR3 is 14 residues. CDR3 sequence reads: CASSLASQGQPQHF. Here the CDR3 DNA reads TGTGCCAGCAGCTTGGCAAGCCAGGGTCAGCCCCAGCATTTT. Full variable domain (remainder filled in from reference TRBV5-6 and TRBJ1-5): DAGVTQSPTHLIKTRGQQVTLRCSPKSGHDTVSWYQQALGQGPQFIFQYYEEEERQRGNFPDRFSGHQFPNYSSELNVNALLLGDSALYLCASSLASQGQPQHFGDGTRLSIL.

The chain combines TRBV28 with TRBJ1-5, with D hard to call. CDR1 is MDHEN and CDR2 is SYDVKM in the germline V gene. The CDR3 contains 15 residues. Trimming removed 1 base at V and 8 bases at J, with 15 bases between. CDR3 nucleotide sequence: TGTGCCAGCAGTTTATTAATGGCAGTAGCTAAGCCCCAGCATTTT. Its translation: CASSLLMAVAKPQHF.

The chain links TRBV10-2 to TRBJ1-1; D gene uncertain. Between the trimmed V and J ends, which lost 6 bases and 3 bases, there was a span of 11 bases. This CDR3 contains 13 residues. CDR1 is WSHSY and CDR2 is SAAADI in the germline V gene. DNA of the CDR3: TGCGCCAGCAGGGTCCAACGGGACACTGAAGCTTTCTTT. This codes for CASRVQRDTEAFF.

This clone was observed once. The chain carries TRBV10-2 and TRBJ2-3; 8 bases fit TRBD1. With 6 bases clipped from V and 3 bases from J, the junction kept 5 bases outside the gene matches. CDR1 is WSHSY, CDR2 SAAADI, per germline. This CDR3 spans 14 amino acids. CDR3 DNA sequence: TGCGCCAGCAGACCAGGGGGCGAAACAGATACGCAGTATTTT. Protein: CASRPGGETDTQYF.

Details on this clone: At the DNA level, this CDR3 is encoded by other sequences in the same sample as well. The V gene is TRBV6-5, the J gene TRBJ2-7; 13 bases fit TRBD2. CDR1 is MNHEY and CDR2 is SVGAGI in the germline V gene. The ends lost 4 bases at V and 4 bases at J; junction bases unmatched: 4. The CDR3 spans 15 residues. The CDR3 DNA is TGTGCCAGCAGTTCTCGACTAGCGGGAGGATACGAGCAGTACTTC. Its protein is CASSSRLAGGYEQYF.

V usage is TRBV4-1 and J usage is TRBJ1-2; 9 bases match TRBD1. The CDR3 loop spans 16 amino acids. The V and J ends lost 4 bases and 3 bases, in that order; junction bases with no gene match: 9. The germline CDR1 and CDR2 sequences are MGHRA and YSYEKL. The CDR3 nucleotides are TGCGCCAGCAGCCCAACCGGGACAGGGATAGACTATGGCTACACCTTC. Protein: CASSPTGTGIDYGYTF.

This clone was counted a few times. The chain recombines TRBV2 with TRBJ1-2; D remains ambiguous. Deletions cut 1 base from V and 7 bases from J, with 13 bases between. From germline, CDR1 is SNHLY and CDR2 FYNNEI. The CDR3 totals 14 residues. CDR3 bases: TGTGCCAGCAGTGAAGATCTCGGGAATGGTGGCTACACCTTC. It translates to CASSEDLGNGGYTF.

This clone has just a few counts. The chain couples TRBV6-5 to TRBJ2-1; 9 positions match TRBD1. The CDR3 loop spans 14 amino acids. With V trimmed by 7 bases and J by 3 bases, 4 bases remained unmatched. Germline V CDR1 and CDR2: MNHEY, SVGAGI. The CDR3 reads CASKDRGFYNEQFF. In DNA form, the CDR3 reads TGTGCCAGCAAGGACAGGGGATTCTACAATGAGCAGTTCTTC.

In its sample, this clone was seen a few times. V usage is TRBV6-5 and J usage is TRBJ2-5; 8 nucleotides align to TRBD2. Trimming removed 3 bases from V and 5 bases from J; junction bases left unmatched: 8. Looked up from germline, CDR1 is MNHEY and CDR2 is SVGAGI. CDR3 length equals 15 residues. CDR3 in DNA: TGTGCCAGCAGTTATGAGAAGCGGGAGTACGAGACCCAGTACTTC. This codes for CASSYEKREYETQYF.

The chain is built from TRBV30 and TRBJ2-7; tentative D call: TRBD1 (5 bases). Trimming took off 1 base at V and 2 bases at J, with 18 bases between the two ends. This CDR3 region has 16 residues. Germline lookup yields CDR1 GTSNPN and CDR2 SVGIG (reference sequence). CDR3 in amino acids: CAWSGRGLKATYEQYF. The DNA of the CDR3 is TGTGCCTGGAGTGGTAGGGGATTGAAAGCCACCTACGAGCAGTACTTC.

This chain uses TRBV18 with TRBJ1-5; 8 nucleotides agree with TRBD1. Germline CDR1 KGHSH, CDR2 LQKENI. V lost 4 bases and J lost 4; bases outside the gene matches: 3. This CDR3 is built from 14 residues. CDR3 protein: CASSRQGTNQPQHF. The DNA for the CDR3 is TGTGCCAGCTCACGACAGGGGACTAATCAGCCCCAGCATTTT. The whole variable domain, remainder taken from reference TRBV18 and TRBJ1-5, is NAGVMQNPRHLVRRRGQEARLRCSPMKGHSHVYWYRQLPEEGLKFMVYLQKENIIDESGMPKERFSAEFPKEGPSILRIQQVVRGDSAAYFCASSRQGTNQPQHFGDGTRLSIL.

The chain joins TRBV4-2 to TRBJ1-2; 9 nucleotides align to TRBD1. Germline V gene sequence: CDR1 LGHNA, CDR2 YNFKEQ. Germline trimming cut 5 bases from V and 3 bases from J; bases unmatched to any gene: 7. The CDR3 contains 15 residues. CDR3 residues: CASSSRDRADYGYTF. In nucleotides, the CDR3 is TGTGCCAGCAGCTCCCGGGACAGGGCCGACTATGGCTACACCTTC.

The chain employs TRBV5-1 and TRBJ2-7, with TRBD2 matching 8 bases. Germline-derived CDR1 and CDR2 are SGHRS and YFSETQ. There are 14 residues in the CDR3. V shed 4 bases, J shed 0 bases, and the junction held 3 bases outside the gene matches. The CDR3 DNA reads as TGCGCCAGCAGCGAAGCGGGAGTCTCCTACGAGCAGTACTTC. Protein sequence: CASSEAGVSYEQYF.

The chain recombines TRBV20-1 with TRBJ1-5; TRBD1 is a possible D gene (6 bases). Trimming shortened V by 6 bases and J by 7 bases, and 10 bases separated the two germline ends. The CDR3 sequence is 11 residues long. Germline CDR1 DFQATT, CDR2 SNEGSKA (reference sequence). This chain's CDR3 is CSARTAQPQHF. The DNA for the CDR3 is TGCAGTGCAAGGACAGCCCAGCCCCAGCATTTT.

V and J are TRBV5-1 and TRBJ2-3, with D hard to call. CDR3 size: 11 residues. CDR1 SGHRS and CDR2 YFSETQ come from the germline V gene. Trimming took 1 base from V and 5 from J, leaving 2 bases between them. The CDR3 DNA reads TGCGCCAGCAGCTTGCTAGATACGCAGTATTTT. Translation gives CASSLLDTQYF.

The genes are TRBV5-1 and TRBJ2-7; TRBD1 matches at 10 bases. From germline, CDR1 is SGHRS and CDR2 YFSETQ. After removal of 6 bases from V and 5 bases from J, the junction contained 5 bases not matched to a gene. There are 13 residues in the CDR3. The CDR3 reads CASTGQGLDEQYF. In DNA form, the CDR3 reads TGCGCCAGCACGGGACAGGGGCTTGACGAGCAGTACTTC.

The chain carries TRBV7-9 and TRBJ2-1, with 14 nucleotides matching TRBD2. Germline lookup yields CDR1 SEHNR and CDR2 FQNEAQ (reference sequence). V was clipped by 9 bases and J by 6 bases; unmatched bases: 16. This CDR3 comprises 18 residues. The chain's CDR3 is CASTPKGLAGGHGNEQFF. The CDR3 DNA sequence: TGTGCCAGTACACCCAAAGGACTAGCGGGAGGACACGGCAATGAGCAGTTCTTC.

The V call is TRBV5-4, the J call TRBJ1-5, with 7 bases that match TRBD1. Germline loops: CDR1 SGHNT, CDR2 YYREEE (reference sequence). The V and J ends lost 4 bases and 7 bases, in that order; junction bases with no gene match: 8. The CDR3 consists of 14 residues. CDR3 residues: CASSPGQVAQPQHF. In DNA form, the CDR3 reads TGTGCCAGCAGCCCAGGACAGGTCGCCCAGCCCCAGCATTTT.

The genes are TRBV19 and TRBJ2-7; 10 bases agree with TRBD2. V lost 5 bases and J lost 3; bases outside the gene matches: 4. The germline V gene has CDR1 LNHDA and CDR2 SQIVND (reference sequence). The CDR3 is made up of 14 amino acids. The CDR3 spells CASSVTSGVYEQYF. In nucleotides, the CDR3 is TGTGCCAGTAGTGTTACTAGCGGGGTCTACGAGCAGTACTTC. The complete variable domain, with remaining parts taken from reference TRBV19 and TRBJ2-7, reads DGGITQSPKYLFRKEGQNVTLSCEQNLNHDAMYWYRQDPGQGLRLIYYSQIVNDFQKGDIAEGYSVSREKKESFPLTVTSAQKNPTAFYLCASSVTSGVYEQYFGPGTRLTVT.